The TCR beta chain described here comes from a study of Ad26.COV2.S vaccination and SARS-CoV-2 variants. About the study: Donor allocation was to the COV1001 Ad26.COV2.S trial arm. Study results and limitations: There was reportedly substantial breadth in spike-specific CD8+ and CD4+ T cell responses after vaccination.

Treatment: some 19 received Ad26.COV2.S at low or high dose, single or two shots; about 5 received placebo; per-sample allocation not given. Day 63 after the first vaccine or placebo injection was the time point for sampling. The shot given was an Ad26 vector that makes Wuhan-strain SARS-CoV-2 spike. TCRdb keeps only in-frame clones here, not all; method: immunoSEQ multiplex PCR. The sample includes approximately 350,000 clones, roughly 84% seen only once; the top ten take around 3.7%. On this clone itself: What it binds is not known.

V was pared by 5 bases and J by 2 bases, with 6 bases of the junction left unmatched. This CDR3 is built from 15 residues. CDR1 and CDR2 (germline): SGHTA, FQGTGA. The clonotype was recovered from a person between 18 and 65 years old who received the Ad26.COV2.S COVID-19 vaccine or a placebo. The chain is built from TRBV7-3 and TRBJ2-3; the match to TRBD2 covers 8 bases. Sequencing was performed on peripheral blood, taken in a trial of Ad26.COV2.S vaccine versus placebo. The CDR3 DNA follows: TGTGCCAGCAGCCCTCGGGGGGGGGCCACAGATACGCAGTATTTT. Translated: CASSPRGGATDTQYF.